These T cell receptor beta chains were read from a single sample in a study of blood T cells in healthy people across ages. TCRdb processed the 5' RACE reads anew with MiXCR; each CDR3 protein has one entry. Of about 1.5 million distinct CDR3 sequences in the sample, roughly two fifths are singletons; the top ten hold just over 4%. Material: blood. Receptor source: a woman aged 18-35 years in good health. Each CDR3 is given with its conserved first and last residue.

TRBV11-2	CASSFRTSGRNYEQYF
TRBV20-1	CSANEGTNYGYTF
TRBV6-2/TRBV6-3	CASSYVLAGALEQFF
TRBV6-2/TRBV6-3	CASSYKRDTQYF
TRBV20-1	CSAEVTGVVYGYTF
TRBV20-1	CSARGGQPGVETQYF
TRBV5-1	CASSLLEQDWAYEQYF
TRBV10-3	CATSVKDDNEQYF
TRBV10-3	CAITETAPRDYGYTF
TRBV20-1	CSARSGTSELNEQYF
TRBV6-5	CASRSSGGANYGYTF
TRBV25-1	CASSAASGVKQSSYNEQFF
TRBV6-2/TRBV6-3	CASSYFGRGPKSTDTQYF
TRBV7-2	CASSFLGLGSTDTQYF
TRBV6-5	CASSGSGGAYNEQYF
TRBV13	CASSLGHPGVNYGYTF
TRBV2	CATRTGGADTQYF
TRBV5-1	CASKVGAGEKLFF
TRBV21-1	CASSTYRVLNEKLFF
TRBV12-3/TRBV12-4	CASSLAGHEVPAGRRYEQYF
TRBV29-1	CSVAYLGQGGYEQYF
TRBV4-1	CASSQERSSYEQYF
TRBV11-2	CASTKGVTSRTDTQYF
TRBV6-1	CASRALAGAYEQYF
TRBV6-1	CASQQQGAYEQYF
TRBV19	CASRWHEEETQYF
TRBV7-8	CASSSATGVNQPQHF
TRBV27	CASSLGFGGYEQYF
TRBV4-2	CASSQGLRGSEAFF
TRBV6-5	CASSYSGHSSYEQYF
TRBV10-3	CAISESGLSNQPQHF
TRBV25-1	CASSEWDRESDGYTF
TRBV30	CAWSVAASGPYEQYF
TRBV24-1	CATSDPRAVQETQYF
TRBV24-1	CATSDLGGASTDTQYF
TRBV20-1	CSARDASQGEQETQYF
TRBV7-8	CASSLDRATSNYGYTF
TRBV4-3	CASSYRDRGGEQYF
TRBV7-9	CASSLVPGVIYEQFF
TRBV6-2/TRBV6-3	CASRQYSTDTQYF
TRBV29-1	CSVGAGTGDQETQYF
TRBV4-3	CASSQDLGNQPQHF
TRBV6-2/TRBV6-3	CASGQDQPQHF
TRBV12-3/TRBV12-4	CASSWEGGGAGEQFF
TRBV29-1	CSVDLGVGETQYF
TRBV12-3/TRBV12-4	CASTFWGVPSFYNEQFF
TRBV4-3	CATALGQGAREQYF
TRBV5-1	CASSLGPGNNEQYF
TRBV12-3/TRBV12-4	CASSASGSTDGYTF
TRBV20-1	CSARSGQVLSYEQYF
TRBV9	CASSSLISGTDTQYF